This T cell receptor beta chain derives from a study of Tregs in tolerant kidney transplant recipients (dated by TCRdb to between 2017 and 2020). With respect to the entire study: The transplants used related donors with nonmyeloablative bone marrow transplantation, and mixed chimerism in the human trials was transient. Before combined kidney and bone marrow transplantation, this study identified donor-specific regulatory T cells using TCRbeta sequencing and then followed those same cells after transplant. Sorted recipient Tregs were cultured with irradiated activated donor B cells plus IL-2 for over 15 days, with restimulation on day 11. Antibodies distinguished recipient from donor cells when sorting primary belatacept mixed lymphocyte reaction cultures. Activated donor B cells were produced by a roughly 9-day culture on irradiated CD40L-expressing 3T3 cells in the presence of cyclosporin A and IL-4. Additional Treg samples were obtained from an approximately three-day mixed lymphocyte reaction with belatacept, with some samples followed by a roughly 5-day donor restimulation, before recipient CD4+CD25+CD127- cells were sorted. Once the B cell culture was finished, the cells were sorted into two populations: CD4+CD8-CD25+CD127- and CD4+CD8-4-1BB+CD40L-. Overall study outcomes, separate from this receptor: Donor-specific Treg expansion exceeded global Treg expansion in tolerant patients, suggesting antigen-driven rather than nonspecific expansion. The study was limited by small patient numbers, and the findings need validation in larger populations and under other immunosuppression protocols. Because the PCR primers were changed over time for some patients, nucleotide-level comparison could not be performed across the samples from those patients. Expanding Tregs with activated donor B cells appeared to identify the most biologically relevant and donor-specific TCRbeta repertoire. Biological reproducibility was not directly addressed, though technical replication error appeared minimal.

The germline V gene yields MDHEN for CDR1 and SYDVKM for CDR2. The CDR3 numbers 15 residues from cysteine through phenylalanine. Solely the CDR3 DNA is kept, with 45 bases framed from the first base. V sheds 5 bases and J sheds 6 bases, leaving 18 bases between their ends. The meaning of the sample's time point label: blood sample drawn before combined kidney and bone marrow transplant. Patients were a few combined kidney and bone marrow transplant recipients from the ITN036ST trial, and only these trial subjects had samples available. Healthy control blood was processed to PBMCs with a Ficoll density gradient and then cryopreserved, whereas patient PBMCs were collected both before and after transplant. Genomic DNA was extracted from sorted cells with the QIAGEN DNeasy Blood and Tissue Kit for TCRbeta CDR3 sequencing. Through immunoSEQ, high-throughput TCRbeta CDR3 sequencing was done commercially, including PCR amplification with internal controls and bias correction. The paper's data handling went like this. Unique productive TCRbeta sequences were defined by CDR3 nucleotide sequence where primers matched, otherwise by CDR3 amino acid sequence with Vbeta and Jbeta genes. Sequences were defined as donor-reactive when expanded at least 5-fold in CFSE-low cells versus unstimulated cells and present at a frequency of at least 0.01% in CFSE-low cells. Jensen-Shannon divergence, calculated on the top 100 TCRbeta sequences ranked by frequency, was used to quantify repertoire divergence. For samples with multiple sequencing runs, sorting error was corrected in each run separately before the runs were combined. The clones in this table, taken by TCRdb from immuneACCESS, are in-frame only. Not every clone is retained; where verified, under half of the shortfall comes from an unresolved V gene, and the cause of the rest is unknown. The D gene and trimming were derived from the DNA, and the V and J assignments and clone size from that table. The sample profile shows under 13,000 clones; about 90% of them were found once. The ten largest account for 5% to 7.5% of the sample.

This clone was detected only a few times. There is no known antigen for this receptor. Base qualities are not at hand, and no much larger clone is one base apart. The sequence derives from a human patient who received a combined kidney and bone marrow transplant. The input for sequencing was Tregs from blood cultured with allogeneic cells, taken before the transplant. The V and J segments used are TRBV28 and TRBJ2-3; a tentative D match to TRBD2 spans 5 bases. The CDR3 protein sequence reads: CASSRTVRRGDTQYF. The nucleotides read TGTGCCAGCAGTCGCACAGTAAGAAGAGGGGATACGCAGTATTTT.